Listed below are T cell receptor beta chains from one sample, sequenced in a study of PD-1 blockade in classical Hodgkin lymphoma. The assay was immunoSEQ multiplex PCR, and TCRdb's table has in-frame clones only and misses some. The data hold 10,000 to 14,000 clones, with approximately 84% observed a single time. Specimen: peripheral blood mononuclear cells (PBMCs), collected before the second cycle of nivolumab. These receptors all come from a human donor with classical Hodgkin lymphoma. CDR3s include the opening cysteine and the closing phenylalanine or tryptophan. The order of the fields is clone size, D gene, J gene, CDR3 length, V gene, CDR3 protein, CDR3 DNA. D genes are given only for firm matches. Clone size appears in some rows only: once, few, many, or a class for an expanded clone.

. | TRBD2 | TRBJ2-1 | 15 | TRBV27 | CASSLGGGSINEQFF | TGTGCCAGCAGTCTCGGGGGAGGGTCGATTAATGAGCAGTTCTTC
once | TRBD1 | TRBJ1-2 | 14 | TRBV4-1 | CASSQLQGAPGYTF | TGCGCCAGCAGCCAACTTCAGGGGGCGCCTGGCTACACCTTC
. | . | TRBJ1-1 | 14 | TRBV5-4 | CASSQAQGRTEAFF | TGTGCCAGCAGCCAGGCCCAGGGACGGACTGAAGCTTTCTTT
few | TRBD1 | TRBJ2-7 | 14 | TRBV29-1 | CSVKNRDSNYEQYF | TGCAGCGTCAAAAACCGGGACAGCAACTACGAGCAGTACTTC
. | . | TRBJ2-2 | 14 | TRBV6-5 | CASSRVQGGGELFF | TGTGCCAGCAGCCGCGTCCAGGGGGGCGGGGAGCTGTTTTTT
. | . | TRBJ2-4 | 14 | TRBV2 | CASSDSGGANIQYF | TGTGCCAGCAGTGATTCGGGGGGCGCGAACATTCAGTACTTC
. | . | TRBJ1-2 | 13 | TRBV5-5 | CASSPTANYGYTF | TGTGCCAGCAGCCCGACAGCTAACTATGGCTACACCTTC
medium-sized | TRBD1 | TRBJ1-1 | 11 | TRBV2 | CEGQGNTEAFF | TGTGAAGGACAGGGGAACACTGAAGCTTTCTTT
. | TRBD1 | TRBJ2-7 | 15 | TRBV27 | CASSLGNRGRNEQYF | TGTGCCAGCAGTTTGGGGAACAGGGGGCGGAACGAGCAGTACTTC
. | . | TRBJ2-7 | 16 | TRBV6-1 | CASSEFRGFFGYEQYF | TGTGCCAGCAGTGAATTTCGGGGCTTCTTCGGGTACGAGCAGTACTTC
. | TRBD1 | TRBJ1-5 | 13 | TRBV11-2 | CASSPGGNQPQHF | TGTGCCAGCAGCCCAGGGGGGAATCAGCCCCAGCATTTT
. | . | TRBJ2-1 | 16 | TRBV11-2 | CASSLMGASSYNEQFF | TGTGCCAGCAGCTTAATGGGGGCAAGCTCCTACAATGAGCAGTTCTTC
. | . | TRBJ1-1 | 13 | TRBV6-5 | CASSHNRNTEAFF | TGTGCCAGCAGCCACAACCGGAACACTGAAGCTTTCTTT
. | TRBD1 | TRBJ2-2 | 15 | TRBV5-4 | CASSFGQGYTGELFF | TGTGCCAGCAGCTTCGGACAGGGATACACCGGGGAGCTGTTTTTT
. | TRBD1 | TRBJ2-1 | 14 | TRBV5-4 | CASSLGGQAGEQFF | TGTGCCAGCAGCTTGGGGGGACAGGCCGGCGAGCAGTTCTTC
. | . | TRBJ1-1 | 15 | TRBV27 | CASSFRQALNTEAFF | TGTGCCAGCAGTTTTAGGCAGGCCCTGAACACTGAAGCTTTCTTT